This T cell receptor beta chain was sequenced during a study of blood T cell repertoires in COVID-19. Study-level information: Researchers got acute and convalescent COVID-19 samples from the United States, Italy and Spain. Sources were T cells, B-cell-depleted T cells, or PBMCs; the material itself was cDNA or gDNA.

The germline V and J ends were trimmed by 0 bases and 9 bases, with 12 bases remaining between them. CDR1 is LGHNA, CDR2 YNFKEQ, per germline. The CDR3 has 15 amino acids. Produced via immunoSEQ multiplex PCR; TCRdb's table is partial and in-frame only. The table lists approximately 93,000 clones, just over 85% of them singletons. The clonotype comes from a man between 45 and 60 years old with active or convalescent COVID-19. Material: peripheral blood. V and J are TRBV4-2 and TRBJ1-6; possible D gene TRBD1, 5 bases. CDR3: CASSQDGGDFSPLHF. CDR3 sequence (DNA): TGTGCCAGCAGCCAAGATGGAGGGGACTTTTCACCCCTCCACTTT.